The next 7 T cell receptor beta chains were all read from a single sample in a study of memory CD4+ T cells and cytomegalovirus serostatus. The repertoire was sequenced with immunoSEQ multiplex PCR; TCRdb's copy has only in-frame clones and lacks some. The profile shows under 50,000 clones, 60% to 80% of them singletons. Single viable CD3+CD4+CD8-CD45RO+ cells were sorted as the memory CD4+ T cells. The specimen sequenced was memory CD4+ T cells from blood. These receptors all stem from an adult in good health and CMV-seronegative.

This chain connects TRBV30 to TRBJ2-7, with 11 bases identical to TRBD1. This CDR3 has 12 amino acids. The V and J ends lost 5 bases and 3 bases, in that order; junction bases with no gene match: 0. The germline V gene encodes CDR1 GTSNPN and CDR2 SVGIG (reference sequence). The CDR3 loop reads CAWGTGGYEQYF. The DNA for the CDR3 is TGTGCCTGGGGGACAGGGGGCTACGAGCAGTACTTC.

The genes are TRBV11-2 and TRBJ1-6, with 8 positions matching TRBD1. CDR3 length: 15 amino acids. The V and J ends lost 5 bases and 8 bases, in that order; junction bases with no gene match: 8. CDR1 is SGHAT, CDR2 FQNNGV, per germline. The chain's CDR3 is CASSPRTGSDSPLHF. The CDR3 bases are TGTGCCAGCAGCCCGCGGACAGGGTCGGATTCACCCCTCCACTTT.

The rearrangement joins TRBV28 to TRBJ1-5, with TRBD1 as a possible D gene (5 bases). The CDR3 consists of 14 residues. Germline CDR1 reads MDHEN; CDR2 reads SYDVKM. Trimming cost V 6 bases and J 2 bases, with 11 bases left between them. CDR3 protein: CASSPTAGNQPQHF. CDR3 nucleotide sequence: TGTGCCAGCAGCCCGACAGCGGGCAATCAGCCCCAGCATTTT.

This clone was found once. In nucleotides, the CDR3 is TGTGCCAGCACGAAGGAGGCGGGGCCAGCCTACGAGCAGTACTTC. Translation gives CASTKEAGPAYEQYF. This chain connects TRBV6-5 to TRBJ2-7; perhaps TRBD2 as D (6 bases). From germline, CDR1 is MNHEY and CDR2 SVGAGI. The CDR3 consists of 15 residues. The V end lost 7 bases, the J end lost 2 bases, and 18 bases lay between the germline ends.

The gene calls are TRBV11-3 and TRBJ1-5, with D unresolved. This CDR3 comprises 15 residues. CDR1 is SGHNT, CDR2 YENEEA, per germline. V was clipped by 5 bases and J by 7 bases, with 18 bases between them. The CDR3 DNA sequence: TGTGCCAGCAGCCCCGTAGCAGGTATGAGGCAGCCCCAGCATTTT. It yields the protein CASSPVAGMRQPQHF.

V gene TRBV5-6 combines with J gene TRBJ1-6, with 8 bases matching TRBD1. CDR3 size: 16 residues. Per the germline V gene, CDR1 is SGHDT and CDR2 is YYEEEE. The trim removed 2 bases at V and 4 bases at J, leaving 5 bases unmatched. Written as DNA, the CDR3 is TGTGCCAGCAGCTTCTCAGGGGGCGCTTATAATTCACCCCTCCACTTT. Residues: CASSFSGGAYNSPLHF.

This chain links TRBV4-2 with TRBJ1-6, with TRBD1 matching 8 bases. Per the germline V gene, CDR1 is LGHNA and CDR2 is YNFKEQ. V was clipped by 3 bases and J by 4 bases; unmatched bases: 14. The CDR3 covers 19 residues. CDR3 region: CASSQETGAGRVYNSPLHF. The CDR3 region has the DNA TGTGCCAGCAGCCAGGAGACAGGGGCAGGGCGGGTTTATAATTCACCCCTCCACTTT.